The 21 T cell receptor beta chains below were found in one sample sequenced in a study of blood T cell repertoires in COVID-19. Here immunoSEQ multiplex PCR was the method, and the copy in TCRdb shows in-frame clones only, minus some. The top ten clones hold about an eighth of a sample with fewer than 350,000 clones, approximately 87% of them seen once. The sample was peripheral blood. The receptor source for this set is a woman in her twenties or thirties with COVID-19, enrolled during active disease.

This sequence joins TRBV6-1 and TRBJ2-3; 10 nucleotides agree with TRBD2. CDR3 size: 16 residues. The ends lost 4 bases at V and 6 bases at J; junction bases unmatched: 10. CDR1 and CDR2 from the germline V gene are MNHNS and SASEGT. The CDR3 nucleotides read TGTGCCAGCAGTGCTTCTAGCGGGGGCCCATCGGATACGCAGTATTTT. Residues: CASSASSGGPSDTQYF.

The rearrangement uses TRBV6-5 and TRBJ1-4; TRBD1 aligns across 7 bases. The germline CDR1 and CDR2 sequences are MNHEY and SVGAGI. The CDR3 length is 16 residues. V lost 2 bases and J lost 7; bases outside the gene matches: 10. The CDR3 nucleotides are TGTGCCAGCAGTTACGCCATGACAGGGAACAGTGAAAAACTGTTTTTT. It encodes CASSYAMTGNSEKLFF.

This clone has a single count. CDR3 sequence (DNA): TGTGCCAGCAGTCTCGGGACAGGGCTCTCTGGGGCCAACGTCCTGACTTTC. Translated, it gives CASSLGTGLSGANVLTF. The chain links TRBV6-6 to TRBJ2-6, with 9 bases matching TRBD1. V lost 5 bases to trimming and J lost 0 bases; unmatched junction nucleotides: 5. Germline loops: CDR1 MNHNY, CDR2 SVGAGI (reference sequence). The CDR3 has 17 amino acids.

The gene calls are TRBV10-1 and TRBJ2-7; tentatively, D is TRBD2 (6 bases). CDR3 length: 13 amino acids. V was clipped by 4 bases and J by 9 bases, with 16 bases between them. CDR1 and CDR2 (germline): WNHNN, SYGVQD (reference sequence). CDR3: CASSGRGNGGQYF. The CDR3 coding sequence is TGCGCCAGCAGTGGCCGGGGGAACGGGGGGCAGTACTTC.

This chain joins TRBV29-1 and TRBJ1-4; D unresolved. V gave up 7 bases and J gave up 0 bases, with 9 bases separating them. Germline V gives CDR1 SQVTM, CDR2 ANQGSEA. The CDR3 runs 13 residues. The CDR3 DNA follows: TGCAGCGCAGAGGTTTCAACTAATGAAAAACTGTTTTTT. This gives the protein CSAEVSTNEKLFF.

This chain joins TRBV5-1 and TRBJ1-6; tentatively, D is TRBD1 (6 bases). V was shortened by 0 bases and J by 8 bases, with 12 bases between the two germline ends. Germline V gene data show CDR1 as SGHRS and CDR2 as YFSETQ. The CDR3 runs 15 residues. For the CDR3, the DNA is TGCGCCAGCAGCTTGGCCGGACAGATATATTCACCCCTCCACTTT. Protein: CASSLAGQIYSPLHF. The whole variable domain, filled in from reference TRBV5-1 and TRBJ1-6, reads KAGVTQTPRYLIKTRGQQVTLSCSPISGHRSVSWYQQTPGQGLQFLFEYFSETQRNKGNFPGRFSGRQFSNSRSEMNVSTLELGDSALYLCASSLAGQIYSPLHFGNGTRLTVT.

V and J are TRBV7-9 and TRBJ1-1, with D tentatively TRBD1 (6 bases). The CDR3 is made up of 16 amino acids. The ends were cut back, 5 bases at V and 4 bases at J, with 20 bases in the middle. The germline CDR1 and CDR2 sequences are SEHNR and FQNEAQ (reference sequence). CDR3: CASSRIGGHYFTEAFF. CDR3 nucleotides: TGTGCCAGCAGCCGTATAGGGGGACATTATTTCACTGAAGCTTTCTTT.

The J gene is TRBJ2-2, the V gene TRBV27; possibly TRBD1 for D (5 bases). The germline CDR1 and CDR2 sequences are MNHEY and SMNVEV (reference sequence). The CDR3 has 17 amino acids. Trimming took off 5 bases at V and 0 bases at J, with 16 bases between the two ends. The CDR3 sequence is CASSKGHFSPNTGELFF. DNA of the CDR3: TGTGCCAGCAGTAAAGGACACTTTTCTCCGAACACCGGGGAGCTGTTTTTT.

This sequence joins TRBV15 and TRBJ1-2; the D gene is possibly TRBD1 (5 bases). The germline V gene encodes CDR1 LNHNV and CDR2 YYDKDF (reference sequence). This CDR3 region has 12 residues. V dropped 5 bases and J dropped 4 bases, with 8 bases sitting between them. CDR3 protein: CATSGALYGYTF. The CDR3 nucleotides read TGTGCCACCAGCGGGGCACTCTATGGCTACACCTTC.

V gene TRBV5-1 combines with J gene TRBJ2-3, with 10 bases that match TRBD2. This CDR3 is 15 amino acids long. Germline assignment: CDR1 SGHRS and CDR2 YFSETQ. With 4 bases clipped from V and 4 bases from J, the junction kept 6 bases outside the gene matches. The CDR3 DNA follows: TGCGCCAGCAGCCCACTAGCGGGGTACGCAGATACGCAGTATTTT. Protein product: CASSPLAGYADTQYF.

This chain joins TRBV5-5 and TRBJ2-5, with D perhaps TRBD1 (5 bases). The CDR3 spans 15 residues. The V end was cut by 1 base, the J end by 5 bases, with 15 bases between. Germline lookup yields CDR1 SGHKS and CDR2 YYEKEE (reference sequence). CDR3 region: CASSLLHGAWETQYF. Here the CDR3 DNA reads TGTGCCAGCAGCTTGTTGCATGGGGCATGGGAGACCCAGTACTTC. The whole variable domain, filled in from reference TRBV5-5 and TRBJ2-5, reads DAGVTQSPTHLIKTRGQQVTLRCSPISGHKSVSWYQQVLGQGPQFIFQYYEKEERGRGNFPDRFSARQFPNYSSELNVNALLLGDSALYLCASSLLHGAWETQYFGPGTRLLVL.

The CDR3 is CASRTTTGSVTGELFF. The CDR3 DNA reads as TGCGCCAGCAGAACCACGACAGGGTCTGTCACCGGGGAGCTGTTTTTT. The rearrangement uses TRBV5-1 and TRBJ2-2; 7 bases map to TRBD1. Germline V CDR1 and CDR2: SGHRS, YFSETQ. The CDR3 covers 16 residues. V shed 5 bases, J shed 4 bases, and the junction held 11 bases outside the gene matches. The full variable domain, rest sourced from reference TRBV5-1 and TRBJ2-2, is KAGVTQTPRYLIKTRGQQVTLSCSPISGHRSVSWYQQTPGQGLQFLFEYFSETQRNKGNFPGRFSGRQFSNSRSEMNVSTLELGDSALYLCASRTTTGSVTGELFFGEGSRLTVL.

The chain couples TRBV5-4 to TRBJ1-6; D remains ambiguous. This CDR3 has 15 residues. Trimming shortened V by 4 bases and J by 5 bases, and 13 bases separated the two germline ends. Germline-derived CDR1 and CDR2 are SGHNT and YYREEE (reference sequence). CDR3 sequence (DNA): TGTGCCAGCAGCCCGCGCGGGCTTGATAATTCACCCCTCCACTTT. Translating gives CASSPRGLDNSPLHF.

This clone was seen a handful of times. V usage is TRBV5-1 and J usage is TRBJ2-5; 8 positions match TRBD1. This CDR3 is built from 15 residues. Trimming cost V 3 bases and J 5 bases; bases outside gene matches: 9. CDR1 is SGHRS, CDR2 YFSETQ, per germline. CDR3 amino acids: CASSYGGQAVETQYF. For the CDR3, the DNA is TGCGCCAGCAGCTACGGGGGACAGGCGGTGGAGACCCAGTACTTC.

The gene calls are TRBV29-1 and TRBJ1-2; D gene ambiguous. Germline values: CDR1 SQVTM, CDR2 ANQGSEA. Trimming took 3 bases from V and 3 from J, leaving 11 bases between them. The CDR3 length is 13 residues. CDR3 DNA sequence: TGCAGCGTTGACCTTCCCGGGTACTATGGCTACACCTTC. Its protein is CSVDLPGYYGYTF.

This clone came up once. The chain recombines TRBV28 with TRBJ1-1; tentatively, D is TRBD1 (5 bases). This CDR3 has 14 amino acids. Germline V CDR1 and CDR2: MDHEN, SYDVKM. V was trimmed by 2 bases and J by 10 bases, leaving 17 bases between them. The CDR3 spells CASSLVVAPRGAFF. The CDR3 DNA is TGTGCCAGCAGTTTAGTCGTGGCTCCTAGGGGAGCTTTCTTT.

The chain carries TRBV6-5 and TRBJ1-6; 7 positions agree with TRBD1. V gave up 0 bases and J gave up 6 bases; unmatched junction bases: 2. The germline CDR1 and CDR2 sequences are MNHEY and SVGAGI. The CDR3 spans 15 residues. CDR3 loop: CASSYSHRGNSPLHF. CDR3 DNA: TGTGCCAGCAGTTACTCGCACAGGGGTAATTCACCCCTCCACTTT.

The chain employs TRBV3-1 (or the pseudogene TRBV3-2) and TRBJ2-7; TRBD1 might be the D (5 bases). The CDR3 sequence is 14 residues long. Germline V gene sequence: CDR1 LGHDT, CDR2 YNNKEL (reference sequence). Deletions cut 3 bases from V and 6 bases from J, with 15 bases between. The DNA for the CDR3 is TGTGCCAGCAGCCATACAGGTTTGTTAGGCGAGCAGTACTTC. Translated, it gives CASSHTGLLGEQYF.

This clone was detected once. V and J are TRBV19 and TRBJ2-7; D is perhaps TRBD1 (6 bases). CDR1 and CDR2 from the germline V gene are LNHDA and SQIVND (reference sequence). With 3 bases removed from V and 4 bases from J, the gap between germline ends came to 16 bases. There are 15 residues in the CDR3. The CDR3 region is CASSMLPGQQYEQYF. CDR3 DNA sequence: TGTGCCAGTAGTATGCTCCCGGGACAACAGTACGAGCAGTACTTC.

The V and J genes are TRBV7-2 and TRBJ2-3; D gene ambiguous. V gave up 1 base and J gave up 9 bases, with 11 bases separating them. In germline, CDR1 is SGHTA, CDR2 FQGNSA. The CDR3 is 13 amino acids. CDR3 region: CASSLVGTGTQYF. CDR3 nucleotides: TGTGCCAGCAGCTTAGTGGGCACCGGAACGCAGTATTTT.

In nucleotides, the CDR3 is TGTGCCTGGAGTAGTGGGAGCCGATATTCACCCCTCCACTTT. Encoded protein: CAWSSGSRYSPLHF. The chain employs TRBV30 and TRBJ1-6; D is ambiguous. Trimming pared 2 bases from V and 8 bases from J, leaving 13 bases between. The CDR3 consists of 14 residues. CDR1 and CDR2 (germline): GTSNPN, SVGIG (reference sequence).